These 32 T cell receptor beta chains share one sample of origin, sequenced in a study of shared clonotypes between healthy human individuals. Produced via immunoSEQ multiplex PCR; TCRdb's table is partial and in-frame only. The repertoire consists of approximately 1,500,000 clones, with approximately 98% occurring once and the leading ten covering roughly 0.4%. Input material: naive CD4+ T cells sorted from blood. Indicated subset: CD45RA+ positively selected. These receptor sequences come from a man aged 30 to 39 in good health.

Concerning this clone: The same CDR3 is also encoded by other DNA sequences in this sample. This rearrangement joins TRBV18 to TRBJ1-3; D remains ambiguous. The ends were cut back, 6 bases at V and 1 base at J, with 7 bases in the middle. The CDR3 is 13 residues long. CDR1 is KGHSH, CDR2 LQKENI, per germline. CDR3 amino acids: CASSPVSGNTIYF. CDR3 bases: TGTGCCAGCTCCCCGGTGTCTGGAAACACCATATATTTT.

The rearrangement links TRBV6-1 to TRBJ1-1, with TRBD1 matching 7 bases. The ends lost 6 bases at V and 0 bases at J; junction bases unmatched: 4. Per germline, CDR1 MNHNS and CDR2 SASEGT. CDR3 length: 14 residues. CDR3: CASRSTGLNTEAFF. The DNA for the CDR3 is TGTGCCAGCAGATCGACAGGGTTGAACACTGAAGCTTTCTTT.

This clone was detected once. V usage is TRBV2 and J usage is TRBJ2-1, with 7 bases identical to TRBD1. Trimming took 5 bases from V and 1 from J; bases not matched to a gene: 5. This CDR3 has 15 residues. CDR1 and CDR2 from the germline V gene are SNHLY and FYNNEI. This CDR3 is CASSFPTGSYNEQFF. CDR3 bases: TGTGCCAGCAGTTTCCCGACAGGGTCCTACAATGAGCAGTTCTTC.

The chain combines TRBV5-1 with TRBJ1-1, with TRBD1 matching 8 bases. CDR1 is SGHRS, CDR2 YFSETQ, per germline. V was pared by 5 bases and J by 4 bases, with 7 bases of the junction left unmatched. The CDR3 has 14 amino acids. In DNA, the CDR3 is TGCGCCAGCAGGGCAGGGGGCGAGACCACTGAAGCTTTCTTT. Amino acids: CASRAGGETTEAFF.

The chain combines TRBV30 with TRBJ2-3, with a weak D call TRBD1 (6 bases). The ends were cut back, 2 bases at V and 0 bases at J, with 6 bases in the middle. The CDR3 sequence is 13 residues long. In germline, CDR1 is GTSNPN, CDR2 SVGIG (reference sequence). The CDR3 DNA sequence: TGTGCCTGGAGTACAGGGAGCACAGATACGCAGTATTTT. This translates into CAWSTGSTDTQYF. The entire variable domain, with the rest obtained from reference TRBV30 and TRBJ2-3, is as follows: SQTIHQWPATLVQPVGSPLSLECTVEGTSNPNLYWYRQAAGRGLQLLFYSVGIGQISSEVPQNLSASRPQDRQFILSSKKLLLSDSGFYLCAWSTGSTDTQYFGPGTRLTVL.

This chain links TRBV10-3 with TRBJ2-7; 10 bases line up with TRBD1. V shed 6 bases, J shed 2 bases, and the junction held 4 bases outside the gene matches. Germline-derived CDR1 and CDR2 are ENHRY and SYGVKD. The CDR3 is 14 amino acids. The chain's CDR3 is CAISPGQGTYEQYF. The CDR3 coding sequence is TGTGCCATCAGCCCGGGACAGGGGACCTACGAGCAGTACTTC.

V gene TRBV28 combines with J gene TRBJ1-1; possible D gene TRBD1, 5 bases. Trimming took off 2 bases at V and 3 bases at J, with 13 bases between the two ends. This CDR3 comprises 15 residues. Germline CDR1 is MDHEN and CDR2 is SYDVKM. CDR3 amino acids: CASSLEGRLDTEAFF. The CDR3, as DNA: TGTGCCAGCAGTTTAGAGGGGAGGTTGGACACTGAAGCTTTCTTT.

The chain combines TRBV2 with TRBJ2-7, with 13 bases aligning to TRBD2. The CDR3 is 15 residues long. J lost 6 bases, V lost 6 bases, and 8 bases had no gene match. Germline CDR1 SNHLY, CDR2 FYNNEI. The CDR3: CASRPGTSGNREQYF. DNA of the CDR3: TGTGCCAGCAGGCCCGGGACTAGCGGGAATCGCGAGCAGTACTTC.

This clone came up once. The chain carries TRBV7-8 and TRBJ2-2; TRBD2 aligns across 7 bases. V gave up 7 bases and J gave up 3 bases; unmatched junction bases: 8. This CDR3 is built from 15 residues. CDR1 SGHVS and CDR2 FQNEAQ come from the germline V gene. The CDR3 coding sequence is TGTGCCAGCAATGACCGGGGGGATGACACCGGGGAGCTGTTTTTT. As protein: CASNDRGDDTGELFF.

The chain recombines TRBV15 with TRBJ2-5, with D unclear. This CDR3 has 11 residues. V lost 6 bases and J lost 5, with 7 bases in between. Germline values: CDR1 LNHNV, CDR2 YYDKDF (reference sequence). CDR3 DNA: TGTGCCACCAGTCTCGAGGAGACCCAGTACTTC. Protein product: CATSLEETQYF.

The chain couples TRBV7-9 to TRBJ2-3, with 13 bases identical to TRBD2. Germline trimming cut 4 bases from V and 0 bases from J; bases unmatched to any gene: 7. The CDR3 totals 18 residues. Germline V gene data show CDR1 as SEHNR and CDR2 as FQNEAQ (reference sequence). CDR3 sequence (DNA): TGTGCCAGCAGCTCACTAGCGGGAGGGCCCTTTAGCACAGATACGCAGTATTTT. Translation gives CASSSLAGGPFSTDTQYF.

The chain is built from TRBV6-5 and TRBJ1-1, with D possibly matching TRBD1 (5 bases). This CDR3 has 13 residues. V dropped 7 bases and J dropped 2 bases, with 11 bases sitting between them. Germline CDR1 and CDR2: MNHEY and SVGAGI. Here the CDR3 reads CASNRGFNTEAFF. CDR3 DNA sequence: TGTGCCAGCAATAGGGGTTTTAACACTGAAGCTTTCTTT.

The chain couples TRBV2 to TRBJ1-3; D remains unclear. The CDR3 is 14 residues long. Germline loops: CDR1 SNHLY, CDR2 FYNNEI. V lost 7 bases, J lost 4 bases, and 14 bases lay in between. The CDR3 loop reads CASNTVTGGNTIYF. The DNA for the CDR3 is TGTGCCAGCAATACAGTGACGGGAGGAAACACCATATATTTT. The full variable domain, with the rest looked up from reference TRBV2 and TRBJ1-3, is EPEVTQTPSHQVTQMGQEVILRCVPISNHLYFYWYRQILGQKVEFLVSFYNNEISEKSEIFDDQFSVERPDGSNFTLKIRSTKLEDSAMYFCASNTVTGGNTIYFGEGSWLTVV.

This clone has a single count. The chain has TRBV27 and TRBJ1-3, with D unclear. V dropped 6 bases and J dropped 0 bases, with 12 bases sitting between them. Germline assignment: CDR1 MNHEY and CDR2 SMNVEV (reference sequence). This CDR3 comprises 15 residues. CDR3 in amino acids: CASSPRATSGNTIYF. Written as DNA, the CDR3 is TGTGCCAGCAGCCCTCGGGCTACCTCTGGAAACACCATATATTTT.

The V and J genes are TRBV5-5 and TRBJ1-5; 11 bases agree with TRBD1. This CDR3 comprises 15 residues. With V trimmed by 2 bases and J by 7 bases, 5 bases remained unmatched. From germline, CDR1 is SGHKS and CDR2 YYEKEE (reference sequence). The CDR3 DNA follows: TGTGCCAGCAGCTTTGGGGGACAGGGGGGCCAGCCCCAGCATTTT. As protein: CASSFGGQGGQPQHF.

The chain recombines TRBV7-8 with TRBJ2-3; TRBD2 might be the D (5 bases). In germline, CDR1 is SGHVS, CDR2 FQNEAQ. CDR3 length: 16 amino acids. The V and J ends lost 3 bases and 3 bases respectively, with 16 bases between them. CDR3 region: CASSLGGGRLTDTQYF. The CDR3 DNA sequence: TGTGCCAGCAGCTTGGGTGGTGGGAGATTAACAGATACGCAGTATTTT. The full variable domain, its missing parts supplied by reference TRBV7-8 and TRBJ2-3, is GAGVSQSPRYKVAKRGQDVALRCDPISGHVSLFWYQQALGQGPEFLTYFQNEAQLDKSGLPSDRFFAERPEGSVSTLKIQRTQQEDSAVYLCASSLGGGRLTDTQYFGPGTRLTVL.

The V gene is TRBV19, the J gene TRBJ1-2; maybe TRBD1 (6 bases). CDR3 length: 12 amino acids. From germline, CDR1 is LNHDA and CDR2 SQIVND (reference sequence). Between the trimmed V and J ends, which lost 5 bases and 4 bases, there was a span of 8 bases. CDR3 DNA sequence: TGTGCCAGTAGTCCCAGGGGCTATGGCTACACCTTC. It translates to CASSPRGYGYTF.

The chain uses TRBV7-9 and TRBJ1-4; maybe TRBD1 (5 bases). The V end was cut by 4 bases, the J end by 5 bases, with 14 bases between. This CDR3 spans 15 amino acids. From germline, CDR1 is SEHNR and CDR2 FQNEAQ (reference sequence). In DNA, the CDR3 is TGTGCCAGCAGCTCAATTAGGGGAGGGAATGAAAAACTGTTTTTT. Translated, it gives CASSSIRGGNEKLFF.

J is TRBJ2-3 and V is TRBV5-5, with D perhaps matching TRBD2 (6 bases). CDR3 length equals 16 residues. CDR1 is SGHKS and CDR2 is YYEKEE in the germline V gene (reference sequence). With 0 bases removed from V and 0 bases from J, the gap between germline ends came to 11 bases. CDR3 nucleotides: TGTGCCAGCAGCTTGGCGAGTCTAGCGAGCACAGATACGCAGTATTTT. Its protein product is CASSLASLASTDTQYF.

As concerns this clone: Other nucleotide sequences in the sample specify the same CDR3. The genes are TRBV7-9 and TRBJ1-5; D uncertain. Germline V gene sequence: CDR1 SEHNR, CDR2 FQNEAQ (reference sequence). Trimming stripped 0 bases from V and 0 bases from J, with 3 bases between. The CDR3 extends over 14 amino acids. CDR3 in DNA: TGTGCCAGCAGCTTAGCTGGTAGCAATCAGCCCCAGCATTTT. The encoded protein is CASSLAGSNQPQHF.

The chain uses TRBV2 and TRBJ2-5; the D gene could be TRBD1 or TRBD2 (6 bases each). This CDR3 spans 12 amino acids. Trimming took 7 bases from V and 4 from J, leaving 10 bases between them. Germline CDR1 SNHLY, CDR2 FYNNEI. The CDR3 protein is CASKRGAETQYF. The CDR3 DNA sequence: TGTGCCAGCAAGAGGGGGGCAGAGACCCAGTACTTC.

For the CDR3, the DNA is TGCGCCAGCAGCTCGGACCCGACAGGGGTGGAGACCCAGTACTTC. Its translation: CASSSDPTGVETQYF. The gene calls are TRBV5-1 and TRBJ2-5, with 8 bases identical to TRBD1. Germline values: CDR1 SGHRS, CDR2 YFSETQ. The CDR3 runs to 15 residues. J was trimmed by 5 bases and V by 3 bases; bases with no gene match: 9.

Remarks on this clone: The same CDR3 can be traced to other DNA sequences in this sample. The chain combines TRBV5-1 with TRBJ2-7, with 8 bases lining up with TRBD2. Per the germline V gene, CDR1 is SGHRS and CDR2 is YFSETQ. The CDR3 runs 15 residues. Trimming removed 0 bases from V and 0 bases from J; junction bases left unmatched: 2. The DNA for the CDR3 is TGCGCCAGCAGCTTGGACGGGAGGGCCTCCTACGAGCAGTACTTC. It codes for CASSLDGRASYEQYF.

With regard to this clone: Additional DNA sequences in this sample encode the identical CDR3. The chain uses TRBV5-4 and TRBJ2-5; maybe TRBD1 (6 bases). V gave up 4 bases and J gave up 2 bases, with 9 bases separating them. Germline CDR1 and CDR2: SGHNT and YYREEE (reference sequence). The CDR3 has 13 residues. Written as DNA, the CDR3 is TGTGCCAGCAGCCGGACAGCTCAAGAGACCCAGTACTTC. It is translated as CASSRTAQETQYF.

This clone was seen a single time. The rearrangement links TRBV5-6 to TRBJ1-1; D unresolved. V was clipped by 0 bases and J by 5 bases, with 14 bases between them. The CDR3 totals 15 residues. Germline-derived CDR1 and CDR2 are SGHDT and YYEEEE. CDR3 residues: CASSLEWGIGTEAFF. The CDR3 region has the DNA TGTGCCAGCAGCTTGGAGTGGGGTATCGGTACTGAAGCTTTCTTT.

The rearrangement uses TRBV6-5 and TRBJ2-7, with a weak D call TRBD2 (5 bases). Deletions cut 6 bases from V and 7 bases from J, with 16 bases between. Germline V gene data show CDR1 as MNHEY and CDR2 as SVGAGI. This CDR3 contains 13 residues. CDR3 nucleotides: TGTGCCAGCAGCCCCGGAGGCGCGAGGGAGCAGTACTTC. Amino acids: CASSPGGAREQYF.

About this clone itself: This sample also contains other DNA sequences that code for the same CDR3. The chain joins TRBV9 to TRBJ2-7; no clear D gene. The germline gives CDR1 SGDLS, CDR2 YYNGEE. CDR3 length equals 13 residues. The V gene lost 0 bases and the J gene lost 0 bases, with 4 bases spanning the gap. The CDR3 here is CASSVGSSYEQYF. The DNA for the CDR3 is TGTGCCAGCAGCGTAGGGTCCTCCTACGAGCAGTACTTC.

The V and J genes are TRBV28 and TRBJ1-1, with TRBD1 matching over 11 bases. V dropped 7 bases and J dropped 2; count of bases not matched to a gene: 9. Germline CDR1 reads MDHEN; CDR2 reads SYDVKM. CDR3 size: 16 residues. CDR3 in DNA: TGTGCCAGCACCCTAGGACAGGGGGCGTTTAACACTGAAGCTTTCTTT. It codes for CASTLGQGAFNTEAFF.

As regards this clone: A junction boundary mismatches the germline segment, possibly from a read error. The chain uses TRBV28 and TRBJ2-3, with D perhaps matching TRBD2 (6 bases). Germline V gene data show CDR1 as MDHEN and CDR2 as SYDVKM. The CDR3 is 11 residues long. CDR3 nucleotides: TGCCGGGTGGGAGGCGCAGATACGCAGTATTTT. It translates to CRVGGADTQYF.

In DNA form, the CDR3 reads TGTGCCAGCAGCTTACACTCCATCGTGCTCTATGGCTACACCTTC. Its translation: CASSLHSIVLYGYTF. The chain links TRBV5-5 to TRBJ1-2; unclear D gene. The germline V gene encodes CDR1 SGHKS and CDR2 YYEKEE (reference sequence). The CDR3 has 15 residues. V gave up 2 bases and J gave up 4 bases, with 15 bases separating them.

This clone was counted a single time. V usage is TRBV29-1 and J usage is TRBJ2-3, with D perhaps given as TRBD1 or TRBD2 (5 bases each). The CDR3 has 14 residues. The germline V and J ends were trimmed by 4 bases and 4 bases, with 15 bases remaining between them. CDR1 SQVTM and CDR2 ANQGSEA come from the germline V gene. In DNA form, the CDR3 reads TGCAGCGTTGTGGGACGTACTCCCCCAGATACGCAGTATTTT. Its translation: CSVVGRTPPDTQYF.

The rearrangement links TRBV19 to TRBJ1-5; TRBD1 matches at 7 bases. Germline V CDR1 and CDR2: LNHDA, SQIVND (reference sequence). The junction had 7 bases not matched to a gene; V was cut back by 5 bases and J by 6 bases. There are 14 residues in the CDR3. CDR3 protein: CASSDRQGGQPQHF. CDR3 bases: TGTGCCAGTAGTGATCGACAGGGTGGTCAGCCCCAGCATTTT.